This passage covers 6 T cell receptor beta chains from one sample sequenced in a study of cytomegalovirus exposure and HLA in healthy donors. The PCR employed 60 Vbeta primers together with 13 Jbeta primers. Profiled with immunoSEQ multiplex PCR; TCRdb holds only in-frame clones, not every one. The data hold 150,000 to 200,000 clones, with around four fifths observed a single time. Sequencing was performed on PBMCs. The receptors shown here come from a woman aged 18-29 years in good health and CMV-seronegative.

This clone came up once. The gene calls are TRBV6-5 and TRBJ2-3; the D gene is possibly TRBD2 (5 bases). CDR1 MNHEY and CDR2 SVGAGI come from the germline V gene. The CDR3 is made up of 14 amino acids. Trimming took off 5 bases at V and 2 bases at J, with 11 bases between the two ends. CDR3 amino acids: CASSHGIHTDTQYF. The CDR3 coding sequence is TGTGCCAGCAGTCACGGGATCCACACAGATACGCAGTATTTT.

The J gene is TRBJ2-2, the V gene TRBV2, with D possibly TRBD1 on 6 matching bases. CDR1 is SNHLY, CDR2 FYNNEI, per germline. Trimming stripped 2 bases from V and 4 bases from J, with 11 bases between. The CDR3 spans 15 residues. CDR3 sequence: CASSEQGQGTGELFF. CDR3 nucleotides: TGTGCCAGCAGTGAACAGGGGCAGGGCACCGGGGAGCTGTTTTTT.

CDR3 region: CASSSAGVLADTQYF. The CDR3 nucleotides are TGTGCCAGCAGTTCTGCGGGAGTATTGGCAGATACGCAGTATTTT. V gene TRBV28 combines with J gene TRBJ2-3; 7 bases are a match to TRBD2. The trim removed 4 bases at V and 4 bases at J, leaving 8 bases unmatched. CDR1 and CDR2 from the germline V gene are MDHEN and SYDVKM. The CDR3 is 15 residues long.

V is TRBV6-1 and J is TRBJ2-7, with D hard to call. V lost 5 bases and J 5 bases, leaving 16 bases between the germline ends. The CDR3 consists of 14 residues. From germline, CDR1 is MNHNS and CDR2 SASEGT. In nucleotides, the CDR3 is TGTGCCAGCAGTACCGTAGAGCGCTCGCACGAGCAGTACTTC. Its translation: CASSTVERSHEQYF.

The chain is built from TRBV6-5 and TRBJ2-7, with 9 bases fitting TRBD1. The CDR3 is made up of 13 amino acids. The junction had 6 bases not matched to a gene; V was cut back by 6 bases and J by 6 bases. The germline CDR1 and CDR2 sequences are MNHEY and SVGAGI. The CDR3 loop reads CASRLQGATEQYF. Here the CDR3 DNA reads TGTGCCAGCAGGCTACAGGGGGCAACCGAGCAGTACTTC.

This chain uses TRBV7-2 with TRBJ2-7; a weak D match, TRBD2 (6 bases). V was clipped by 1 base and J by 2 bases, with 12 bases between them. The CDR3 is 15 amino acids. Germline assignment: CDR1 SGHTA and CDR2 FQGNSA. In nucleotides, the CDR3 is TGTGCCAGCAGCTTAGGGGCAGGGAGGCCCTACGAGCAGTACTTC. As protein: CASSLGAGRPYEQYF.